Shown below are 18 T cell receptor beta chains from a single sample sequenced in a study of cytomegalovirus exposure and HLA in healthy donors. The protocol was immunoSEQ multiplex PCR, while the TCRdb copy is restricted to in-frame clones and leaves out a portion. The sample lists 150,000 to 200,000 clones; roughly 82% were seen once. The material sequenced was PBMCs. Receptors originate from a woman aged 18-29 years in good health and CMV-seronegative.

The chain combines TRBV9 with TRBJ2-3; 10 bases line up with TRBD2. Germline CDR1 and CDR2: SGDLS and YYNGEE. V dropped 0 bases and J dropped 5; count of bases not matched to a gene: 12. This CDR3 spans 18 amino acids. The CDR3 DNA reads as TGTGCCAGCAGCGTAGAGATTGCTCTAGCGGGAGTCTTAGATACGCAGTATTTT. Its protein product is CASSVEIALAGVLDTQYF.

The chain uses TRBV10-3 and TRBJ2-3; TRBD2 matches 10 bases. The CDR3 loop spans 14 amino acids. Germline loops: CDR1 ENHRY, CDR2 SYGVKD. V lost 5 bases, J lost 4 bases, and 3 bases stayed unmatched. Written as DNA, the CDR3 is TGTGCCATCAGTCTAGCGGGGGAGGCAGATACGCAGTATTTT. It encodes CAISLAGEADTQYF.

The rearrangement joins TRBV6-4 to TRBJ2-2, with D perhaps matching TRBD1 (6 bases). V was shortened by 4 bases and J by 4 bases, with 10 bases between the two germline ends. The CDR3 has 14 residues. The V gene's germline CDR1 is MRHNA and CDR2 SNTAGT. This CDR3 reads CASSVQGSTGELFF. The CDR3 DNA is TGTGCCAGCAGTGTCCAGGGGAGCACCGGGGAGCTGTTTTTT.

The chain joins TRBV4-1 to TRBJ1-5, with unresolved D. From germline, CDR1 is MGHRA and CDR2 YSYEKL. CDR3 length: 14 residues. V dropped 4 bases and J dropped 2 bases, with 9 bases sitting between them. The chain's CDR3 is CASSRRGGNQPQHF. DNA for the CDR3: TGCGCCAGCAGCCGCCGTGGAGGCAATCAGCCCCAGCATTTT.

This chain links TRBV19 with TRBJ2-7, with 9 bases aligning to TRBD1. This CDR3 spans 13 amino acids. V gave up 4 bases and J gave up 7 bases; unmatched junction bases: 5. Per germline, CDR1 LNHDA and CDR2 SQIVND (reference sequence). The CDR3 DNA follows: TGTGCCAGTAGTAACAGGGGGCATTATGAGCAGTACTTC. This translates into CASSNRGHYEQYF.

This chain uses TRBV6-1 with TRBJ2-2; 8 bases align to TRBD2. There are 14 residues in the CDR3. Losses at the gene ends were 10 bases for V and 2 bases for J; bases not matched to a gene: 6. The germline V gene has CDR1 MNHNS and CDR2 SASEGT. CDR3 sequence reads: CATRTSYNTGELFF. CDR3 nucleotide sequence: TGTGCCACACGGACTAGCTATAACACCGGGGAGCTGTTTTTT.

The CDR3 loop is CASSYLGSFEAFF. CDR3 nucleotides: TGTGCCAGCAGCTATTTGGGCTCCTTTGAAGCTTTCTTT. V gene TRBV6-1 combines with J gene TRBJ1-1; D unresolved. The CDR3 loop spans 13 amino acids. The germline CDR1 and CDR2 sequences are MNHNS and SASEGT. Trimming left V 6 bases short and J 7 bases short, with 15 bases between.

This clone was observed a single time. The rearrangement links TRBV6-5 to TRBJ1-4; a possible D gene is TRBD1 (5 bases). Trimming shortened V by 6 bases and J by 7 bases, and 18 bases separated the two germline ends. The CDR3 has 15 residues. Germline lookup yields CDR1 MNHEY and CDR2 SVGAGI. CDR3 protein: CASRLRDSPIEKLFF. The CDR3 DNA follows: TGTGCCAGCAGACTCCGGGACTCACCTATTGAAAAACTGTTTTTT.

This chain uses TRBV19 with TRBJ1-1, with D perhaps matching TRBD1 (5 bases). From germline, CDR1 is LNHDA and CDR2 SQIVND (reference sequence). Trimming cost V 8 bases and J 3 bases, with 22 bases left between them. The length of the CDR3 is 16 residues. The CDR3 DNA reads TGTGCCAGTGGGACCTTGGAGACTCGGGAGGACACTGAAGCTTTCTTT. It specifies CASGTLETREDTEAFF.

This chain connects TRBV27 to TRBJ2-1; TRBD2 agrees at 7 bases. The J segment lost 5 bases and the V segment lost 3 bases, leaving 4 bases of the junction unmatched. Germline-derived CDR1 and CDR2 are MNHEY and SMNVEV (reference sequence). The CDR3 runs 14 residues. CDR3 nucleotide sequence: TGTGCCAGCAGTTTCACTAGCGCTCACAATGAGCAGTTCTTC. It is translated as CASSFTSAHNEQFF.

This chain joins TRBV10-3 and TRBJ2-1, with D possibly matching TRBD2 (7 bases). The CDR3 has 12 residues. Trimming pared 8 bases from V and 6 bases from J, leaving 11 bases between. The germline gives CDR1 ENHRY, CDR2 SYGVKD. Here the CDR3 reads CAIGGGSNEQFF. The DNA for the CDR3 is TGTGCCATCGGGGGCGGGAGCAATGAGCAGTTCTTC.

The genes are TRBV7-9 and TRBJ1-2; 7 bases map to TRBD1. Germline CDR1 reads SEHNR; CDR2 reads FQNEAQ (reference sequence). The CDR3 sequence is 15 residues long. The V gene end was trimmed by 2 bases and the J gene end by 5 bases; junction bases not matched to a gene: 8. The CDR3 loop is CASSLRDSQGYGYTF. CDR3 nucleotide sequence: TGTGCCAGCAGCTTAAGGGACAGCCAGGGGTATGGCTACACCTTC.

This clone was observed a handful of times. The CDR3 DNA is TGTGCCTGGAGTAGGAGGAGGGACTACGAGCAGTACTTC. This sequence encodes CAWSRRRDYEQYF. V and J are TRBV30 and TRBJ2-7; D is perhaps TRBD2 (6 bases). This CDR3 has 13 residues. Trimming took off 2 bases at V and 3 bases at J, with 11 bases between the two ends. Germline CDR1 reads GTSNPN; CDR2 reads SVGIG (reference sequence).

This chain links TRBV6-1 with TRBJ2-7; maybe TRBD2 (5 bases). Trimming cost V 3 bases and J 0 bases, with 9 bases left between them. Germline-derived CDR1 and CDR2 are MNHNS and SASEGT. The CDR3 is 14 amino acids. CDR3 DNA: TGTGCCAGCAGTGACGGGGAGAGCTCCTACGAGCAGTACTTC. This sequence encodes CASSDGESSYEQYF.

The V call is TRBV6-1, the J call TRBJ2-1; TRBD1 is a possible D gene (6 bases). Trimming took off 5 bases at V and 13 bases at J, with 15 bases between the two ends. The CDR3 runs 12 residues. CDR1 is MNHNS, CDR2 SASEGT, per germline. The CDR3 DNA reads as TGTGCCAGCAGTTCTACGGGACATGCTCAGTTCTTC. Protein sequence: CASSSTGHAQFF.

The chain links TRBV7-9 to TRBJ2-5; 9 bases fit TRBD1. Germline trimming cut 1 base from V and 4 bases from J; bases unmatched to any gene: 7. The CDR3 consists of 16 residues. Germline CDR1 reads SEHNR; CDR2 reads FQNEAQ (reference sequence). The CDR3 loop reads CASSLVGQGSGETQYF. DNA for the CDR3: TGTGCCAGCAGCTTAGTGGGACAGGGTAGTGGAGAGACCCAGTACTTC.

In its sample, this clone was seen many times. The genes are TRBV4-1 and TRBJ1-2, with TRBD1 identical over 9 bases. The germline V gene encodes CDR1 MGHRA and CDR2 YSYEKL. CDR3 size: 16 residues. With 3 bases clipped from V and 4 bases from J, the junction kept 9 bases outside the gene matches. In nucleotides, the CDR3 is TGCGCCAGCAGCCACCCCAAAGGACAGGGGACCTATGGCTACACCTTC. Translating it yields CASSHPKGQGTYGYTF.

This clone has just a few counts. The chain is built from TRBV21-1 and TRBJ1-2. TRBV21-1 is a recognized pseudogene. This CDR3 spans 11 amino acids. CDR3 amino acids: CASTLNYGYTF. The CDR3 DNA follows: TGTGCCAGCACCCTTAACTATGGCTACACCTTC.